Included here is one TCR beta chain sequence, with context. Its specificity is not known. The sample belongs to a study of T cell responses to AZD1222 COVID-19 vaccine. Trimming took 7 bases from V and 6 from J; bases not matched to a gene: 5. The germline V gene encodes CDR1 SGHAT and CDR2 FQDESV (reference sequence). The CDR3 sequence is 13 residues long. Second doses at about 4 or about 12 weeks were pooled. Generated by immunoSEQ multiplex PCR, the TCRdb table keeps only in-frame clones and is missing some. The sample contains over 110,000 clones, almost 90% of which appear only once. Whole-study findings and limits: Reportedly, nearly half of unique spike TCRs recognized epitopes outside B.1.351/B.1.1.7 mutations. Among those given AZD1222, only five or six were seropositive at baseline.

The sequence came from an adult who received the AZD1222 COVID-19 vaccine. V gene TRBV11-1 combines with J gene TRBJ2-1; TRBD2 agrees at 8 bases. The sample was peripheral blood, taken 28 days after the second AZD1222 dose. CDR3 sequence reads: CASMIGGANEQFF. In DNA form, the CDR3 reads TGTGCCAGCATGATCGGGGGGGCCAATGAGCAGTTCTTC.